A selection of T cell receptor beta chains follows, all from one sample in a study of cytomegalovirus exposure and HLA in healthy donors. Repertoires were generated with immunoSEQ multiplex PCR, while TCRdb's copy carries only in-frame clones and drops some. The table includes 130,000 to 150,000 clones, 75% to 80% detected once. Source material: PBMCs. The receptor set was obtained from a woman in her fifties or sixties in good health and CMV-seronegative. CDR3s include the opening cysteine and the closing phenylalanine or tryptophan. Clone size is shown for a subset of rows, as once, few, many or a class of expanded clone.

v_call	clone_size	cdr3_aa
TRBV27	NA	CASRGSTALSNQPQHF
TRBV6-1	few	CATQRGGWTDTQYF
TRBV5-1	NA	CASRPDRSPGELFF
TRBV19	few	CASSISSGGTWYEQYF
TRBV5-6	NA	CASSGDRGDGSPYEQYF
TRBV6-6	NA	CASSYDSPYTF
TRBV2	NA	CASSEVGGRDTEAFF
TRBV9	NA	CASSVVGTGDTIYF
TRBV2	NA	CASLLAGLAGGLPYNEQFF
TRBV7-2	NA	CASSLVNNEQFF
TRBV7-2	NA	CASSLDSPSGQETQYF
TRBV2	NA	CASTPGVGNEQFF
TRBV2	NA	CASSPDISTNGQYF
TRBV7-2	once	CASSPGHRTGELFF
TRBV7-3	few	CASSFPSTDTQYF
TRBV5-4	NA	CASSRDATVETQYF
TRBV28	NA	CASRPDSSYEQYF
TRBV10-1	NA	CASSFDREKGNQPQHF